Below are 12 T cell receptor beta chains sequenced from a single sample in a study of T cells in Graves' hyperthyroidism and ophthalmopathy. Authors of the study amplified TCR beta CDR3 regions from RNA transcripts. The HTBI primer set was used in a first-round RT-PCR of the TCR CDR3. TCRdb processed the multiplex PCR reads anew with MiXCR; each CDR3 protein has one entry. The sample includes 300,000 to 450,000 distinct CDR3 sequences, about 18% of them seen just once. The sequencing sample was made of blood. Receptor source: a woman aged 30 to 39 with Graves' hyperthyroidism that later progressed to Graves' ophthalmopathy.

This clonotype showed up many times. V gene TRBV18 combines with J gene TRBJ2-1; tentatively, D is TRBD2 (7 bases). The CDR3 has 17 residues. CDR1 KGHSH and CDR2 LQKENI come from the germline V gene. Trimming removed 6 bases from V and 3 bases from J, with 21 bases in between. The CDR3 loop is CASSYQRGGGLYNEQFF. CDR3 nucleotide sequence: TGTGCCAGCTCGTACCAGCGCGGGGGCGGGCTCTACAATGAGCAGTTCTTC.

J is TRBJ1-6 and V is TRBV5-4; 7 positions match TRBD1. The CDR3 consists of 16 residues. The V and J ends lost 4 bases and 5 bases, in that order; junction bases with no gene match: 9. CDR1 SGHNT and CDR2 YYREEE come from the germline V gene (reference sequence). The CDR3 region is CASSTKRTGNNSPLHF. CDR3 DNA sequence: TGTGCCAGCAGCACCAAAAGGACAGGCAATAATTCACCCCTCCACTTT. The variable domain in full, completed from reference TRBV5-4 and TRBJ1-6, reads ETGVTQSPTHLIKTRGQQVTLRCSSQSGHNTVSWYQQALGQGPQFIFQYYREEENGRGNFPPRFSGLQFPNYSSELNVNALELDDSALYLCASSTKRTGNNSPLHFGNGTRLTVT.

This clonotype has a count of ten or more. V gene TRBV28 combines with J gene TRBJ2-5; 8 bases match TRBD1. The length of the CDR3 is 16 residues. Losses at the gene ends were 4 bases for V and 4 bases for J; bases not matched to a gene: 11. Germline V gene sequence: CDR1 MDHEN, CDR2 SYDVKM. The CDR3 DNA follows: TGTGCCAGCAGTTCGGGACAGGCGGGATCGCGAGAGACCCAGTACTTC. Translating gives CASSSGQAGSRETQYF.

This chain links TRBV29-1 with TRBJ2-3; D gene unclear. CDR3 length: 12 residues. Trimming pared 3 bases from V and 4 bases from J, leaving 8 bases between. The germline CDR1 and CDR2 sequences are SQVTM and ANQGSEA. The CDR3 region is CSVDTRADTQYF. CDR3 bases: TGCAGCGTTGATACACGTGCAGATACGCAGTATTTT.

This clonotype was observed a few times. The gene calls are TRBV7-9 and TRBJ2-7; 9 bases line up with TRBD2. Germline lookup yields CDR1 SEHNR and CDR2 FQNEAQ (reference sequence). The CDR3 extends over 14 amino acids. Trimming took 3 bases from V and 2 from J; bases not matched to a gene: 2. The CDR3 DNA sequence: TGTGCCAGCAGCTTGACTAGCGGTGCCTACGAGCAGTACTTC. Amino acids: CASSLTSGAYEQYF. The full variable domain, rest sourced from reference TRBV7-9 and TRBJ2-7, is DTGVSQNPRHKITKRGQNVTFRCDPISEHNRLYWYRQTLGQGPEFLTYFQNEAQLEKSRLLSDRFSAERPKGSFSTLEIQRTEQGDSAMYLCASSLTSGAYEQYFGPGTRLTVT.

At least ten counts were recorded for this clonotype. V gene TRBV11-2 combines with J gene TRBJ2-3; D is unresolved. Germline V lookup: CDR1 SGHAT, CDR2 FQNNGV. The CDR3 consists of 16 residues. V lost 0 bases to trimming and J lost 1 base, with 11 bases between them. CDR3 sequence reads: CASSLERSFGTDTQYF. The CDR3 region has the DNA TGTGCCAGCAGCTTAGAGCGGAGCTTTGGCACAGATACGCAGTATTTT.

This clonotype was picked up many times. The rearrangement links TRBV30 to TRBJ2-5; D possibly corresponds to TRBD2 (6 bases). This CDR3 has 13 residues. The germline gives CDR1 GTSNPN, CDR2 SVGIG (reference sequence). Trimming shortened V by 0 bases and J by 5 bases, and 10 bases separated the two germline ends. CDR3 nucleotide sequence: TGTGCCTGGAGTGTCGGCGGGGTGGAGACCCAGTACTTC. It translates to CAWSVGGVETQYF.

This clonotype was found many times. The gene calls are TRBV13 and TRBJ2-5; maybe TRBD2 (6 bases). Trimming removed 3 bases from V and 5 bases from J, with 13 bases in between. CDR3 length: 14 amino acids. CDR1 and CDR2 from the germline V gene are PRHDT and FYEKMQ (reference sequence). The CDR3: CASSFRVGGETQYF. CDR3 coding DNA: TGTGCCAGCAGCTTCAGGGTCGGGGGTGAGACCCAGTACTTC.

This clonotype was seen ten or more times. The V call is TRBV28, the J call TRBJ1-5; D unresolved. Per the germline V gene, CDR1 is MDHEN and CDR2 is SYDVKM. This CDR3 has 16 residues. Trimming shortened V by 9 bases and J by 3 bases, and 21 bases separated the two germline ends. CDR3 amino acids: CASVSRKTSDNQPQHF. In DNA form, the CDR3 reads TGTGCCAGTGTGTCGCGGAAGACATCCGACAATCAGCCCCAGCATTTT.

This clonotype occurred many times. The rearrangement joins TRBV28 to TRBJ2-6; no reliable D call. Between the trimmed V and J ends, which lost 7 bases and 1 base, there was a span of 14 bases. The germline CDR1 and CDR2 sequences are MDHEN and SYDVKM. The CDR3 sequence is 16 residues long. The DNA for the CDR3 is TGTGCCAGCACCACGGTCGTTTGGTCTGGGGCCAACGTCCTGACTTTC. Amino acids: CASTTVVWSGANVLTF.

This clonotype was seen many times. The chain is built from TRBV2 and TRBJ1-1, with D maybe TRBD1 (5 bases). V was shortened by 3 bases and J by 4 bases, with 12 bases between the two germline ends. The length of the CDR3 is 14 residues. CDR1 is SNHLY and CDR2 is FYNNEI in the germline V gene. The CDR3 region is CASSDRGGGTEAFF. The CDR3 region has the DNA TGTGCCAGCAGTGATCGGGGGGGTGGCACTGAAGCTTTCTTT.

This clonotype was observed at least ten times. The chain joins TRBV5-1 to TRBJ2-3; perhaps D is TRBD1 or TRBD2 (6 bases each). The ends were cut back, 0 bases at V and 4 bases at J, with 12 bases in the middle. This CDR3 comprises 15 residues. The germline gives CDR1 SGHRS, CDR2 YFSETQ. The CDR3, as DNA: TGCGCCAGCAGCTTGGGGGGGGCCTCCCCAGATACGCAGTATTTT. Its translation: CASSLGGASPDTQYF.